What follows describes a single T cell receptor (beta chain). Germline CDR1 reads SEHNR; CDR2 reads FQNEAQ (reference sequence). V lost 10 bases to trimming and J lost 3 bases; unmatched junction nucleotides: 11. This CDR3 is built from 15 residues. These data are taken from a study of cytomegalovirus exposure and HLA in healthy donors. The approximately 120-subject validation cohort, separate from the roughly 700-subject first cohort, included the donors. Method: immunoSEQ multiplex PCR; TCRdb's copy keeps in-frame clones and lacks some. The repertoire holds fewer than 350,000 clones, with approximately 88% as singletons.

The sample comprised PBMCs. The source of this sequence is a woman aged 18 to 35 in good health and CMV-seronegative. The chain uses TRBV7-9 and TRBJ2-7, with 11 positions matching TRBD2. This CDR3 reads CATSSGTSGYYEQYF. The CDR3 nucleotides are TGTGCCACCTCTAGTGGGACTAGCGGATACTACGAGCAGTACTTC.